The sequence of this T cell receptor beta chain was determined in a study of T cell repertoires in cytomegalovirus infection. Study details: Public TCR beta signatures indicated both CMV infection and matching HLA type. Regarding the study as a whole: Cumulative frequency of public TCR beta families picked out carriers of CMV plus the relevant HLA. Dominant in the ex vivo response were TCR beta clonotypes restricted by HLA-C and specific for CMV.

This clonotype was detected only a few times. Its specificity is unknown. J lost 5 bases, V lost 5 bases, and 3 bases had no gene match. The CDR3 consists of 13 residues. TCRdb fed the reads into MiXCR, producing one record per CDR3 protein. The sample records about 180,000 distinct CDR3 sequences, 14% being singletons. The chain is built from TRBV12-3 or TRBV12-4 and TRBJ2-4; 7 nucleotides agree with TRBD2. The TCR sequence derives from a human donor in good health (CMV status not recorded). Some clones in this sample may be carry-over from other donors' samples. The specimen was PBMCs. Here the CDR3 DNA reads TGTGCCAGCAGTGTCCGGGAGGAAAACATTCAGTACTTC. Translated, it gives CASSVREENIQYF.